This TCR beta chain was found in a study of radiation and T cells in renal cell carcinoma (TCRdb year 2020). Regarding the study in general: Samples were obtained from a clinical trial, in which 15 Gy stereotactic body radiation therapy was delivered to primary renal cell carcinomas and nephrectomy was performed 4 weeks later. TCR beta sequencing covered 55 or so samples in total, comprising about 26 tumors and about 27 peripheral blood samples. Across all 55 or so samples, under 5 million unique CDR3 nucleotide sequences, encoding 2.5 million to 3 million unique CDR3 amino acid sequences, were identified.

From a lookup of the germline V gene, CDR1 and CDR2 are SGHDT and YYEEEE. V lost 1 base and J lost 4 bases, and the count of bases not matched to a germline gene is 3. Measured from the cysteine to the phenylalanine, the CDR3 is 15 residues long. Only CDR3 DNA remains: 45 bases, in frame from the first base. Summary of the overall study and its limitations: Because no pretreatment tumor biopsies were available, whether clonotypes were present in the tumor at baseline could not be determined. Changes in the blood repertoire were not tracked past 4 weeks after treatment. The single-armed trial design could not address effects of radiation dose or scheduling on the TCR repertoire. In blood, the top tumor clonotypes increased between baseline and 2 weeks post-radiation and then shrank by 4 weeks, which suggests that tumor-resident clones expanded only transiently.

About this clone: Its antigen is currently not known. Base qualities were left out, and no much larger clone turns up one base away.

TCR beta libraries were generated from genomic DNA with the immunoSEQ kit, following the manufacturer's recommendations. For library preparation, a first multiplex PCR was performed with proprietary primers, followed by a second PCR in which unique barcodes were added, and bead cleanups were performed after each round. A kit-provided positive control reaction and a negative control reaction were included in every sample batch. The final libraries underwent checking on an Agilent 4200 TapeStation D1000 ScreenTape, volumetric pooling, and quantification by qPCR. Sequencing ran on an Illumina NextSeq500 with a MidOutput 150-cycle cartridge, using 156 Read1 and 15 Index1 cycles with kit custom primers. The pooled library was loaded at approximately 1 pM, with a 20% PhiX control spiked in. The original pipeline was this. Vendor-processed data were analyzed in R, with a clonotype defined as all T cells sharing the same CDR3 nucleotide sequence. In the clone abundance analyses, frequencies in each sample were normalized to that sample's 10,000 most abundant clones. Before analysis, public T cell clones were removed, and these numbered fewer than six per sample on average. A difference in abundance of at least 32-fold between compartments was used to define tumor-enriched and baseline blood-enriched clonotypes. A beta-binomial differential abundance model was applied to find clonotypes that expanded or contracted between blood time points. Similarity between tumor and blood repertoires was quantified using the Baroni-Urbani and Buser coefficient, and groups were compared with two-tailed Wilcoxon tests in R. TCRdb holds this immuneACCESS table with in-frame rearrangements only. Some clones are missing; in checked studies, unresolved V genes explain under half, and the rest has no known cause. That table is the source of V, J and clone size, and D and trimming were worked out from the DNA. This sample gives 130,000 to 150,000 clones in total; approximately 90% of them show up just once. The ten largest clonotypes hold 4.1% of the sample.

The sample's time point label is to be understood as: baseline pretreatment blood. Per the publication, the treatment or condition label means: 15 Gy SBRT to primary tumor, nephrectomy 4 weeks later. To follow tumor-enriched clonotypes, peripheral blood was collected serially from radiation-treated patients at baseline and again at 2 weeks and 4 weeks after SBRT. Every patient had renal cell carcinoma of clear cell pathology. The QIAamp DNA Blood Mini Kit (Qiagen) was used to prepare genomic DNA for TCR sequencing. Samples were included in the analyses only if all quality control checks were passed.

Sequenced material: blood, taken from a patient whose treatment included radiotherapy and nephrectomy. The TCR sequence derives from a woman between 65 and 79 years old with renal cell carcinoma. The chain uses TRBV5-6 and TRBJ1-4, with TRBD1 matching 8 junction bases. This receptor has the CDR3 CASSLQTGVNEKLFF. The nucleotide sequence is given as TGTGCCAGCAGCTTGCAGACAGGGGTTAATGAAAAACTGTTTTTT.